These T cell receptor beta chains were read from a single sample in a study of shared clonotypes between healthy human individuals. TCRdb's copy holds only in-frame clones and misses some; the assay was immunoSEQ multiplex PCR. The sample consists of roughly 1,600,000 clones, approximately 98.5% of them appearing once. Sequenced sample: naive CD4+ T cells sorted from blood. The source of these receptors is a man aged 25-40 years in good health. The CDR3 runs from the conserved cysteine through the conserved F or W. D genes are given only for firm matches. Rows give clone size only sometimes, using once, few, many, or a class for an expanded clone.

size	J	V	D	DNA	CDR3
-	TRBJ1-5	TRBV7-6	TRBD1	TGTGCCAGCAGCATCGGGACAGCCGGAAGCAATCAGCCCCAGCATTTT	CASSIGTAGSNQPQHF
-	TRBJ2-3	TRBV9	-	TGTGCCAGCAGCGTAGATAAAGATACGCAGTATTTT	CASSVDKDTQYF
-	TRBJ2-5	TRBV29-1	-	TGCAGCGGATGGAGACAGCAACAAGAGACCCAGTACTTC	CSGWRQQQETQYF
-	TRBJ2-7	TRBV18	TRBD2	TGTGCCAGCTCGCTGACTAGCCTAGGGTACGAGCAGTACTTC	CASSLTSLGYEQYF
-	TRBJ2-2	TRBV6-6	-	TGTGCCAGCAGCAACCGGGCCCTAGGGGACCTAGGGGAGCTGTTTTTT	CASSNRALGDLGELFF
-	TRBJ2-7	TRBV7-9	TRBD2	TGTGCCAGCAGCTTAGGAGGGCTAGCGGGCTCCTACGAGCAGTACTTC	CASSLGGLAGSYEQYF
-	TRBJ2-7	TRBV5-4	-	TGTGCCAGCAGCTATAACATCAACTACGAGCAGTACTTC	CASSYNINYEQYF
-	TRBJ2-5	TRBV10-3	TRBD2	TGTGCCATCAGGGCTAGCGGGGAGACCCAGTACTTC	CAIRASGETQYF
-	TRBJ2-7	TRBV27	TRBD1	TGTGCCAGCAGTTTCCGTTGGGACAGGGGGAACGAGCAGTACTTC	CASSFRWDRGNEQYF
-	TRBJ2-7	TRBV7-2	-	TGTGCCAGCAGCCAGGGAGGTACGTTAGGGATGACCGAGCAGTACTTC	CASSQGGTLGMTEQYF
-	TRBJ2-1	TRBV6-1	TRBD2	TGTGCCAGCAGTGAAGGACTAGCGGGAGGGCGTAGTGAGCAGTTCTTC	CASSEGLAGGRSEQFF
-	TRBJ2-1	TRBV18	TRBD2	TGTGCCAGCTCCACTAGCGGGACCTCCTACAATGAGCAGTTCTTC	CASSTSGTSYNEQFF
-	TRBJ2-7	TRBV6-1	TRBD2	TGTGCCAGCAGCCCTGCAGCGGGAGGGCTTTACGAGCAGTACTTC	CASSPAAGGLYEQYF
-	TRBJ1-2	TRBV27	-	TGTGCCAGCAGTCCATTCGGACAGAGAGGACCGGGCGGCTATGGCTACACCTTC	CASSPFGQRGPGGYGYTF
-	TRBJ1-4	TRBV5-8	TRBD1	TGTGCCAGCAGCTTATGGACAGGGTCAATTGAAAAACTGTTTTTT	CASSLWTGSIEKLFF
-	TRBJ1-5	TRBV2	-	TGTGCCAGCAGTGTTTCGTGGGGCTCATCAAATCAGCCCCAGCATTTT	CASSVSWGSSNQPQHF
once	TRBJ2-1	TRBV25-1	TRBD2	TGTGCCAGCAGTGAAACCCTTGGGACTAGCGGGAGGTTCAATGAGCAGTTCTTC	CASSETLGTSGRFNEQFF
-	TRBJ2-1	TRBV18	TRBD2	TGTGCCAGCACACCGTTGACTAGCGGCCTTTCCTACAATGAGCAGTTCTTC	CASTPLTSGLSYNEQFF
-	TRBJ1-2	TRBV28	-	TGTGCCAGCAGTCCCCCGGACCGACCTTTCTATGGCTACACCTTC	CASSPPDRPFYGYTF
once	TRBJ2-2	TRBV7-6	-	TGTGCCAGCAGCTACGAGAGGGTCGCGGGGGAGCTGTTTTTT	CASSYERVAGELFF
-	TRBJ2-4	TRBV30	-	TGTGCCTGGAGTGTACCGACAGCCATGATCAAAAACATTCAGTACTTC	CAWSVPTAMIKNIQYF
once	TRBJ2-5	TRBV27	-	TGTGCCAGCAGTCCGCGTTGGGGGGCTGAGACCCAGTACTTC	CASSPRWGAETQYF
-	TRBJ2-1	TRBV27	-	TGTGCCAGCAGTTTACCTTTCAAGACAGGCCGGAATGAGCAGTTCTTC	CASSLPFKTGRNEQFF
-	TRBJ1-2	TRBV9	-	TGTGCCAGCAGAAGCCTCGGGGATGGCTACACCTTC	CASRSLGDGYTF
-	TRBJ2-3	TRBV19	-	TGTGCCAGTAGTATAGATCCCCCCAACGGGGAAGATACGCAGTATTTT	CASSIDPPNGEDTQYF
-	TRBJ1-2	TRBV4-1	-	TGCGCCAGCAGCCAAGCGACCAGCTGGGACTATGGCTACACCTTC	CASSQATSWDYGYTF
once	TRBJ2-1	TRBV6-5	-	TGTGCCAGCAGTTACTCGCCCCGGACCTACAATGAGCAGTTCTTC	CASSYSPRTYNEQFF
-	TRBJ2-2	TRBV15	-	TGTGCCACCAGCAGAGATCCGGCGGCCGGGGAGCTGTTTTTT	CATSRDPAAGELFF
-	TRBJ2-7	TRBV11-2	TRBD1	TGTGCCAGCAGCTTTGGGTCGAACAGGGGAACCAGCGAGCAGTACTTC	CASSFGSNRGTSEQYF
-	TRBJ1-2	TRBV11-2	-	TGTGCCAGCAGCTTAGATCCGGTAGGCAGGGTGGACTATGGCTACACCTTC	CASSLDPVGRVDYGYTF
-	TRBJ2-1	TRBV18	TRBD2	TGTGCCAGCTCACCACGACCCGGGACCCCCCGACTAGCGGGGATCAATGAGCAGTTCTTC	CASSPRPGTPRLAGINEQFF
-	TRBJ1-1	TRBV5-1	TRBD1	TGCGCCAGCAAACAGGGGGCAGGCAACACTGAAGCTTTCTTT	CASKQGAGNTEAFF
-	TRBJ2-2	TRBV27	TRBD2	TGTGCCAGCAGTTTCTTACCGACTAGCCCCGGGGAGCTGTTTTTT	CASSFLPTSPGELFF
-	TRBJ2-7	TRBV19	-	TGTGCCAGTAGTATCGGGGTAGCGCGAACCTACGAGCAGTACTTC	CASSIGVARTYEQYF
-	TRBJ2-7	TRBV7-8	-	TGTGCCAGCAGCTTAGCAAACGCCTACGAGCAGTACTTC	CASSLANAYEQYF
-	TRBJ2-5	TRBV10-1	-	TGCGCCAGCAGCAGGGGCTCCCAAGAGACCCAGTACTTC	CASSRGSQETQYF
-	TRBJ2-1	TRBV18	TRBD2	TGTGCCAGCTCACCAGGAGCTAGCGGGATTGGGGAGCAGTTCTTC	CASSPGASGIGEQFF
-	TRBJ1-1	TRBV4-3	-	TGCGCCAGCAGCATCCACAGGGAGGTTAGGACTGAAGCTTTCTTT	CASSIHREVRTEAFF
once	TRBJ2-3	TRBV9	TRBD2	TGTGCCAGCAGCGCTGTAGCGGGATCAGATACGCAGTATTTT	CASSAVAGSDTQYF
-	TRBJ2-1	TRBV4-1	-	TGCGCCAGCAGCCAGGCCCCGTCGGTCTCCTACAATGAGCAGTTCTTC	CASSQAPSVSYNEQFF
-	TRBJ2-7	TRBV5-6	-	TGTGCCAGCAGCCCTCAAGGACGGGAGAGCTCCTACGAGCAGTACTTC	CASSPQGRESSYEQYF
once	TRBJ2-7	TRBV25-1	TRBD2	TGTGCCAGCAGTGATAGCGGGCACTACGAGCAGTACTTC	CASSDSGHYEQYF
-	TRBJ2-7	TRBV6-1	-	TGTGCCAGCAGCCAGACAGACCGGGTGTACTTC	CASSQTDRVYF
-	TRBJ2-7	TRBV14	TRBD2	TGTGCCAGCAGCCAGGTCGCGGGACTAGAGAGCTCCTACGAGCAGTACTTC	CASSQVAGLESSYEQYF
-	TRBJ1-1	TRBV6-5	-	TGTGCCAGCAGGCGCCGAAGGGGAGTCGTCACTGAAGCTTTCTTT	CASRRRRGVVTEAFF
-	TRBJ2-7	TRBV5-1	-	TGCGCCAGCAGCTTGGCTGTGGGGGGTTACGAGCAGTACTTC	CASSLAVGGYEQYF
-	TRBJ2-3	TRBV4-1	TRBD2	TGCGCCAGCAGCCAAGCGGGGCTAGCGGGAGGAAACACAGATACGCAGTATTTT	CASSQAGLAGGNTDTQYF
-	TRBJ2-3	TRBV28	-	TGTGCCAGCAGACCGGGATTGGGACCGATGACAGATACGCAGTATTTT	CASRPGLGPMTDTQYF
-	TRBJ1-5	TRBV28	-	TGTGCCAGCAGTCCCAGAACTCTCCCCAATCAGCCCCAGCATTTT	CASSPRTLPNQPQHF
-	TRBJ1-1	TRBV19	-	TGTGCCAGTAGTATAGCAGGTGGGTTTAACACTGAAGCTTTCTTT	CASSIAGGFNTEAFF
-	TRBJ1-1	TRBV20-1	-	TGCAGTGCTTCACGCACCACTGAAGCTTTCTTT	CSASRTTEAFF
once	TRBJ2-2	TRBV18	-	TGTGCCAGCTCACCACCCTTCTCGAACACCGGGGAGCTGTTTTTT	CASSPPFSNTGELFF
-	TRBJ2-7	TRBV28	-	TGTGCCAGCAGTTTAAAGGTCGGGATCAAGAGCTACGAGCAGTACTTC	CASSLKVGIKSYEQYF
-	TRBJ1-1	TRBV28	TRBD1	TGTGCCAGCAGTTTTTCCGGGACAGGGGAAACTGAAGCTTTCTTT	CASSFSGTGETEAFF
-	TRBJ2-7	TRBV10-1	-	TGCGCCAGCGGTGAAACGGGAGCCCCCTCTTACGAGCAGTACTTC	CASGETGAPSYEQYF
-	TRBJ1-2	TRBV28	-	TGTGCCAGCAGTTTACGCCCAGCCAACTATGGCTACACCTTC	CASSLRPANYGYTF
-	TRBJ2-7	TRBV9	TRBD1	TGTGCCAGCAGCCCGAACAGGGGGCCCTACTACGAGCAGTACTTC	CASSPNRGPYYEQYF
-	TRBJ1-1	TRBV29-1	-	TGCAGCGTTGGTACCACTGAAGCTTTCTTT	CSVGTTEAFF
-	TRBJ1-4	TRBV30	TRBD1	TGTGCCTGGCGACCGACAGGGGGCGACGTGGAAAAACTGTTTTTT	CAWRPTGGDVEKLFF
-	TRBJ2-7	TRBV18	TRBD1	TGTGCCAGCTCACCGGGACAGGGCAAAACCTACGAGCAGTACTTC	CASSPGQGKTYEQYF